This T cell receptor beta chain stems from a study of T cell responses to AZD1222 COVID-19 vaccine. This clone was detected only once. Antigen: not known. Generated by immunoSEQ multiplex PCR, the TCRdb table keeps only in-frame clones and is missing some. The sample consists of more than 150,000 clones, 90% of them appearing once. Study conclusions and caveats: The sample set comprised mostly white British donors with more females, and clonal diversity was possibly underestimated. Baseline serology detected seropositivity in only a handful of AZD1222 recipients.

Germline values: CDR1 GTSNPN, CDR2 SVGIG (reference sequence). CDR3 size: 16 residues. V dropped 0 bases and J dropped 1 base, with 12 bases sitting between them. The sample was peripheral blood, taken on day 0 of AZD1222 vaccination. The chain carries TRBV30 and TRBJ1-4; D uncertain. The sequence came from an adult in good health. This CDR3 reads CAWSVGGSGTNEKLFF. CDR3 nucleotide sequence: TGTGCCTGGAGTGTCGGCGGGAGCGGAACTAATGAAAAACTGTTTTTT.